This T cell receptor beta chain stems from a study of T cell repertoires in cytomegalovirus infection. Study-wide context: In the study, CMV epitopes included recently identified HLA-C-restricted and well-studied HLA-B-restricted ones. Findings and caveats of the study: Cumulative public TCR beta family frequency identified carriers of CMV plus the relevant HLA.

TCRdb used MiXCR to reprocess the reads, holding one entry per CDR3 protein. There are approximately 730,000 distinct CDR3 sequences in the sample; 33% occur only once, and roughly 18% lies in the top ten. This clonotype was found many times. What it recognizes is unknown. This CDR3 is built from 18 residues. The germline V gene encodes CDR1 SEHNR and CDR2 FQNEAQ (reference sequence). V shed 3 bases, J shed 7 bases, and the junction held 18 bases outside the gene matches. The sequences come from cultured PBMCs, collected from culture after CMV antigen stimulation. This chain uses TRBV7-9 with TRBJ2-1; 7 bases are shared with TRBD2. This clonotype was obtained from a human donor in good health (CMV status not recorded). Some clones in this sample may be carry-over from other donors' samples. CDR3 coding DNA: TGTGCCAGCAGCTTCGTGGGTAGCGGGCTTTGGGTGTCTAATGAGCAGTTCTTC. Translation gives CASSFVGSGLWVSNEQFF.